This T cell receptor (beta chain) was recorded in a study of cytomegalovirus exposure and HLA in healthy donors. Study-level findings and limits: In a later analysis, TCR beta V- and J-gene trimming was associated with a missense DCLRE1C variant.

As regards this clone: Its matching antigen is unknown.

Germline CDR1 is LNHDA and CDR2 is SQIVND (reference sequence). Losses at the gene ends were 6 bases for V and 1 base for J; bases not matched to a gene: 14. The CDR3 runs 19 residues. The primer mix had 60 Vbeta and 13 Jbeta primers. Using immunoSEQ multiplex PCR, the repertoire was profiled, and TCRdb retains in-frame clones only, with some absent. This table has some 160,000 clones, roughly 80% appearing once. The specimen was PBMCs. This clonotype was sampled from a man in his forties or fifties in good health and CMV-seronegative. This rearrangement joins TRBV19 to TRBJ1-5, with 11 bases fitting TRBD1. The CDR3 loop is CASRGLGGTGGMSNQPQHF. The CDR3 nucleotides read TGTGCCAGTAGGGGCTTGGGGGGGACAGGGGGGATGAGCAATCAGCCCCAGCATTTT. The full variable domain, completed using reference TRBV19 and TRBJ1-5, is DGGITQSPKYLFRKEGQNVTLSCEQNLNHDAMYWYRQDPGQGLRLIYYSQIVNDFQKGDIAEGYSVSREKKESFPLTVTSAQKNPTAFYLCASRGLGGTGGMSNQPQHFGDGTRLSIL.